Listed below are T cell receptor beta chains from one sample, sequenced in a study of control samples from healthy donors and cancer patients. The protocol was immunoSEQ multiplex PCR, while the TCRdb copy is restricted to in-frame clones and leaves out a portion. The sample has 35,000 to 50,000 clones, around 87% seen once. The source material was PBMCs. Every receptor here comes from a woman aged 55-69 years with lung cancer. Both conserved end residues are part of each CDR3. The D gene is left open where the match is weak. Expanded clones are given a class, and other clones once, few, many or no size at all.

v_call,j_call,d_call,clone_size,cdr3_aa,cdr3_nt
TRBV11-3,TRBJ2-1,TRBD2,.,CASSLGTSYNEQFF,TGTGCCAGCAGCTTGGGGACTAGCTACAATGAGCAGTTCTTC
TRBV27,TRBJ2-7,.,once,CASARKTGRNYEQYF,TGTGCCAGCGCGCGGAAGACAGGGAGGAATTACGAGCAGTACTTC
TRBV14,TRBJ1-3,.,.,CASSVGHRSGNTIYF,TGTGCCAGCAGCGTGGGACACCGCTCTGGAAACACCATATATTTT
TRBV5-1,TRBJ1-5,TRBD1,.,CASSTGTDSNQPQHF,TGCGCCAGCAGTACCGGGACAGATAGCAATCAGCCCCAGCATTTT
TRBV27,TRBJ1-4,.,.,CASQDSNEKLFF,TGTGCCAGTCAGGACAGCAATGAAAAACTGTTTTTT
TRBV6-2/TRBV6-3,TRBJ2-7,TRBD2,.,CASSRPTSVRSEQYF,TGTGCCAGCAGTCGCCCCACTAGCGTGAGGAGCGAGCAGTACTTC
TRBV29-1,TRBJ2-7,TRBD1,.,CSVEDAKTGASYEQYF,TGCAGCGTTGAAGACGCCAAGACAGGGGCAAGCTACGAGCAGTACTTC
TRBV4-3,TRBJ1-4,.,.,CASSQDGDGNEKLFF,TGCGCCAGCAGCCAAGATGGGGACGGCAATGAAAAACTGTTTTTT
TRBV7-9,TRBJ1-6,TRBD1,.,CASSTGNRGSPLHF,TGTGCCAGCAGCACCGGTAACAGGGGCTCACCCCTCCACTTT
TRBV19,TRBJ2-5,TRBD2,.,CASSRTSGETQYF,TGTGCCAGTAGTAGGACTAGCGGAGAGACCCAGTACTTC
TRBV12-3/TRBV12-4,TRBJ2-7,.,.,CASSFAYEQYF,TGTGCCAGCAGTTTTGCCTACGAGCAGTACTTC
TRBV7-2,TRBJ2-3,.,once,CASSSTGPSTDTQYF,TGTGCCAGCAGCTCGACAGGCCCTAGCACAGATACGCAGTATTTT
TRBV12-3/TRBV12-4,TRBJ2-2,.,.,CASSFEYTGELFF,TGTGCCAGCAGTTTTGAGTACACCGGGGAGCTGTTTTTT
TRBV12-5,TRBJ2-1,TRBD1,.,CASGLVLGQGIYNEQFF,TGTGCTAGTGGTTTGGTACTTGGACAGGGGATATACAATGAGCAGTTCTTC
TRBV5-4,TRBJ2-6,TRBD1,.,CASSPEGTGLRGANVLTF,TGTGCCAGCAGCCCGGAAGGGACAGGACTGAGGGGGGCCAACGTCCTGACTTTC
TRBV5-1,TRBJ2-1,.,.,CASSLDISSSYNEQFF,TGCGCCAGCAGCCTGGACATCTCGAGCTCCTACAATGAGCAGTTCTTC
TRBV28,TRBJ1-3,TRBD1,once,CASSQGAVSSGNTIYF,TGTGCCAGCAGTCAGGGGGCAGTTAGCTCTGGAAACACCATATATTTT
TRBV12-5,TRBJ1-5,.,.,CASGLTEQGREPQHF,TGTGCTAGTGGTTTGACAGAACAGGGCCGGGAGCCCCAGCATTTT
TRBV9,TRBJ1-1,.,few,CASSVDPGALGTEAFF,TGTGCCAGCAGCGTAGACCCAGGGGCGCTGGGCACTGAAGCTTTCTTT
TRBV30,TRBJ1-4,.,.,CAWSVFKVGLKEKLFF,TGTGCCTGGAGTGTTTTCAAGGTGGGGTTGAAGGAAAAACTGTTTTTT
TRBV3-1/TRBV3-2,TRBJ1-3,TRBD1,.,CASSFSGTERNTIYF,TGTGCCAGCAGCTTCTCCGGGACAGAGAGAAACACCATATATTTT
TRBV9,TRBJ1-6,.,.,CASSGSLKTGNSPLHF,TGTGCCAGCAGCGGGTCCCTTAAGACAGGAAATTCACCCCTCCACTTT
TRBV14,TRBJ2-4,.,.,CASSHLLQADIQYF,TGTGCCAGCAGCCACCTACTTCAGGCGGACATTCAGTACTTC
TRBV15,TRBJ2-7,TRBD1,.,CATSRPGTGGFYEQYF,TGTGCCACCAGCAGACCGGGGACAGGGGGCTTCTACGAGCAGTACTTC
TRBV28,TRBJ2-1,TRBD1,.,CASSFSGGRRNEQFF,TGTGCCAGCAGTTTTTCAGGGGGCCGGCGTAATGAGCAGTTCTTC
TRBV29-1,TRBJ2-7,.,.,CSGRAGSGYEQYF,TGCAGCGGAAGGGCAGGAAGCGGCTACGAGCAGTACTTC
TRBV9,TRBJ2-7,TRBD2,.,CASSVASGGYEQYF,TGTGCCAGCAGCGTAGCTAGCGGGGGCTACGAGCAGTACTTC
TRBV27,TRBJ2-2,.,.,CASSLLAGELFF,TGTGCCAGCAGTTTATTGGCCGGGGAGCTGTTTTTT
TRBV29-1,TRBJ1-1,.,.,CSGAGIDTEAFF,TGCAGCGGGGCAGGGATCGACACTGAAGCTTTCTTT
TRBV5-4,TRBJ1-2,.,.,CASSLLTEVNYGYTF,TGTGCCAGCAGCTTGTTGACCGAAGTTAACTATGGCTACACCTTC
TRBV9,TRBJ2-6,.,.,CASSPTASGANVLTF,TGTGCCAGCAGCCCAACAGCTTCGGGGGCCAACGTCCTGACTTTC
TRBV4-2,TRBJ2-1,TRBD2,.,CASSQERDYLYNEQFF,TGTGCCAGCAGCCAAGAAAGGGACTACCTCTACAATGAGCAGTTCTTC
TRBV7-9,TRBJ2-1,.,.,CASSSPSVGGLWYNEQFF,TGTGCCAGCAGCTCCCCGTCGGTGGGTGGGCTATGGTACAATGAGCAGTTCTTC
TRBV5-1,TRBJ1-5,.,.,CASSPSGTRGQPQHF,TGCGCCAGCAGCCCCTCGGGGACCCGGGGTCAGCCCCAGCATTTT
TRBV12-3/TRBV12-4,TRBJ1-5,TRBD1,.,CASSLPGTDQHF,TGTGCCAGCAGTTTACCCGGGACAGACCAGCATTTT